The 9 T cell receptor beta chains presented below share a single source sample, sequenced in a study of T cells in Graves' hyperthyroidism and ophthalmopathy. TCR beta CDR3 regions were amplified from RNA. The TCR CDR3 was amplified in a first-round RT-PCR using the HTBI primer set. TCRdb called the multiplex PCR reads again in MiXCR, with one record for every CDR3 protein. The sample lists 470,000 or so distinct CDR3 sequences, more than 20% occurring once. Sequenced sample: blood. The receptors shown here come from a man in his late teens or twenties with Graves' hyperthyroidism.

V is TRBV4-1 and J is TRBJ1-1; 10 bases are a match to TRBD1. CDR1 and CDR2 from the germline V gene are MGHRA and YSYEKL. Trimming cost V 0 bases and J 3 bases; bases outside gene matches: 4. The CDR3 is made up of 16 amino acids. The CDR3 DNA reads TGCGCCAGCAGCCAAGAGGGACAGGGGATCTACACTGAAGCTTTCTTT. Translating it yields CASSQEGQGIYTEAFF.

This clonotype has a count of ten or more. The chain combines TRBV19 with TRBJ1-3; D unclear. The CDR3 spans 14 residues. The V gene lost 5 bases and the J gene lost 3 bases, with 11 bases spanning the gap. Germline assignment: CDR1 LNHDA and CDR2 SQIVND (reference sequence). The CDR3: CASSSQSFGNTIYF. CDR3 nucleotide sequence: TGTGCCAGTAGTTCACAGTCATTTGGAAACACCATATATTTT.

This clonotype was picked up many times. The chain uses TRBV12-3 or TRBV12-4 and TRBJ2-5; D is undetermined. V lost 3 bases to trimming and J lost 2 bases, with 10 bases between them. The CDR3 runs to 14 residues. The CDR3: CASSFGPVQETQYF. In DNA form, the CDR3 reads TGTGCCAGCAGTTTCGGGCCGGTGCAAGAGACCCAGTACTTC.

This clonotype was seen ten or more times. The chain joins TRBV28 to TRBJ2-5, with D perhaps being TRBD1 or TRBD2 (5 bases each). V shed 5 bases and J shed 1 base, with 17 bases lying between them. Looked up from germline, CDR1 is MDHEN and CDR2 is SYDVKM. CDR3 length: 16 amino acids. The CDR3 loop reads CASSPREGLAQETQYF. The CDR3 DNA reads as TGTGCCAGCAGTCCGCGCGAGGGGTTGGCCCAAGAGACCCAGTACTTC.

This clonotype was seen a few times. This rearrangement joins TRBV14 to TRBJ2-2; no definite D call. Germline V gene data show CDR1 as SGHDN and CDR2 as FVKESK. CDR3 size: 14 residues. Trimming removed 1 base at V and 4 bases at J, with 7 bases between. DNA for the CDR3: TGTGCCAGCAGCCAAGTAAAGGGCACCGGGGAGCTGTTTTTT. Its protein product is CASSQVKGTGELFF.

This clonotype was seen repeatedly, ten times or more. The chain is built from TRBV2 and TRBJ2-7; D remains unclear. Deletions cut 8 bases from V and 0 bases from J, with 8 bases between. CDR1 SNHLY and CDR2 FYNNEI come from the germline V gene. This CDR3 contains 12 residues. The CDR3 reads CASGGDSYEQYF. The DNA for the CDR3 is TGTGCCAGCGGTGGAGACTCCTACGAGCAGTACTTC. The variable domain in full, with the rest retrieved from reference TRBV2 and TRBJ2-7, is EPEVTQTPSHQVTQMGQEVILRCVPISNHLYFYWYRQILGQKVEFLVSFYNNEISEKSEIFDDQFSVERPDGSNFTLKIRSTKLEDSAMYFCASGGDSYEQYFGPGTRLTVT.

This clonotype was found a few times. This sequence joins TRBV19 and TRBJ1-6, with 10 bases identical to TRBD1. The junction had 9 bases not matched to a gene; V was cut back by 5 bases and J by 8 bases. Germline loops: CDR1 LNHDA, CDR2 SQIVND (reference sequence). This CDR3 contains 16 residues. CDR3 amino acids: CASSSPTGGSDSPLHF. The CDR3 DNA is TGTGCCAGTAGTTCCCCGACAGGGGGCTCGGATTCACCCCTCCACTTT. Looking up the rest from reference TRBV19 and TRBJ1-6 gives the full variable domain: DGGITQSPKYLFRKEGQNVTLSCEQNLNHDAMYWYRQDPGQGLRLIYYSQIVNDFQKGDIAEGYSVSREKKESFPLTVTSAQKNPTAFYLCASSSPTGGSDSPLHFGNGTRLTVT.

This clonotype was counted ten times or more. V usage is TRBV11-1 and J usage is TRBJ2-5; 7 positions match TRBD1. Germline loops: CDR1 SGHAT, CDR2 FQDESV (reference sequence). CDR3 length: 18 amino acids. V dropped 4 bases and J dropped 2; count of bases not matched to a gene: 16. The CDR3 sequence: CASSSDSPISRGQETQYF. DNA for the CDR3: TGTGCCAGCAGCTCCGACAGCCCTATAAGCAGGGGGCAAGAGACCCAGTACTTC.

CDR3 amino acids: CASSLSAGSRGYTF. The CDR3 DNA sequence: TGTGCCAGCAGTTTATCAGCGGGGAGTCGTGGCTACACCTTC. The chain carries TRBV27 and TRBJ1-2; D call uncertain. The length of the CDR3 is 14 residues. V dropped 0 bases and J dropped 7 bases, with 12 bases sitting between them. From germline, CDR1 is MNHEY and CDR2 SMNVEV (reference sequence).